The 17 T cell receptor beta chains presented below share a single source sample, sequenced in a study of beta chain features in type 1 diabetes. Findings and limits, study-wide: Researchers report that Type 1 diabetes patients had moderately but significantly shorter TCRB CDR3s across all four CD4+ subsets.

Their cognate antigens are unknown. Isolated RNA was reverse transcribed in full, so expressed TCRB transcripts were sequenced. Some clones are missing from TCRdb's copy, which holds only in-frame ones; the method was immunoSEQ multiplex PCR. The table lists over 150,000 clones, around 7.9% of them singletons. The sample consisted of central memory CD4+ T cells from blood. Receptors originate from a man aged 18 to 30 with type 1 diabetes.

This clone was recorded a few times. Mismatch with germline at one junction end may stem from a read error. This chain links TRBV5-1 with TRBJ2-5; 7 bases agree with TRBD1. This CDR3 contains 14 residues. Looked up from germline, CDR1 is SGHRS and CDR2 is YFSETQ. In nucleotides, the CDR3 is TGTGCCAGCAGCTTTCTGACAGGGCAAGAGACCCAGTACTTC. Translating gives CASSFLTGQETQYF.

This clone occurred a few times. The chain has TRBV5-6 and TRBJ2-5, with D uncertain. Germline assignment: CDR1 SGHDT and CDR2 YYEEEE. The V gene lost 0 bases and the J gene lost 2 bases, with 11 bases spanning the gap. The CDR3 extends over 15 amino acids. The chain's CDR3 is CASSLVTVKQETQYF. CDR3 in DNA: TGTGCCAGCAGCTTGGTCACAGTGAAGCAAGAGACCCAGTACTTC.

As regards this clone: This may be a read error, as it is one base from a much larger clone. This chain links TRBV2 with TRBJ2-1; D gene uncertain. V lost 5 bases and J lost 5, with 4 bases in between. Germline CDR1 and CDR2: SNHLY and FYNNEI. This CDR3 is built from 11 residues. As DNA, the CDR3 is TGTGCCAGCAGTATCGACAATGAGCAGTTCTTC. Its protein product is CASSIDNEQFF.

This chain joins TRBV28 and TRBJ2-5; D not resolved. CDR1 is MDHEN, CDR2 SYDVKM, per germline. Trimming shortened V by 7 bases and J by 6 bases, and 15 bases separated the two germline ends. The CDR3 is made up of 13 amino acids. This chain's CDR3 is CASNPPSSKTQYF. The CDR3 nucleotides read TGTGCCAGCAATCCCCCGAGTTCGAAGACCCAGTACTTC.

The V call is TRBV7-9, the J call TRBJ1-5, with 7 bases identical to TRBD1. The trim removed 5 bases at V and 4 bases at J, leaving 5 bases unmatched. This CDR3 contains 14 residues. CDR1 is SEHNR, CDR2 FQNEAQ, per germline (reference sequence). The CDR3 spells CASSPVRGNQPQHF. For the CDR3, the DNA is TGTGCCAGCAGCCCGGTCAGGGGGAATCAGCCCCAGCATTTT.

The chain recombines TRBV30 with TRBJ2-1; 12 bases are shared with TRBD1. Germline CDR1 is GTSNPN and CDR2 is SVGIG (reference sequence). The CDR3 is made up of 15 amino acids. With 7 bases clipped from V and 8 bases from J, the junction kept 12 bases outside the gene matches. The CDR3 loop reads CALNRPGQGADEQFF. In nucleotides, the CDR3 is TGTGCCTTAAACAGGCCGGGACAGGGGGCGGATGAGCAGTTCTTC.

The chain carries TRBV30 and TRBJ2-2; possible D gene TRBD2, 6 bases. CDR3 size: 15 residues. Deletions cut 0 bases from V and 1 base from J, with 9 bases between. CDR1 is GTSNPN, CDR2 SVGIG, per germline (reference sequence). CDR3 residues: CAWSVGGQNTGELFF. CDR3 in DNA: TGTGCCTGGAGTGTTGGAGGGCAGAACACCGGGGAGCTGTTTTTT.

This clone occurred a few times. The same CDR3 is also encoded by other DNA sequences in this sample. The gene calls are TRBV5-1 and TRBJ2-6; D is undetermined. Germline V gene lookup returns CDR1 SGHRS and CDR2 YFSETQ. The CDR3 contains 16 residues. V lost 0 bases and J lost 1, with 8 bases in between. In nucleotides, the CDR3 is TGCGCCAGCAGCTTGGGTTCCCCTTCTGGGGCCAACGTCCTGACTTTC. Translating gives CASSLGSPSGANVLTF. The entire variable domain, with the rest obtained from reference TRBV5-1 and TRBJ2-6, is as follows: KAGVTQTPRYLIKTRGQQVTLSCSPISGHRSVSWYQQTPGQGLQFLFEYFSETQRNKGNFPGRFSGRQFSNSRSEMNVSTLELGDSALYLCASSLGSPSGANVLTFGAGSRLTVL.

This clone occurred a few times. The gene calls are TRBV7-2 and TRBJ2-3, with D possibly being TRBD2 (5 bases). There are 15 residues in the CDR3. CDR1 SGHTA and CDR2 FQGNSA come from the germline V gene. Trimming shortened V by 5 bases and J by 0 bases, and 12 bases separated the two germline ends. The DNA of the CDR3 is TGTGCCAGCAGCCCGCCGGGGTTAAGCACAGATACGCAGTATTTT. Translating it yields CASSPPGLSTDTQYF. Based on the CDR3 plus reference TRBV7-2 and TRBJ2-3, the full variable domain is GAGVSQSPSNKVTEKGKDVELRCDPISGHTALYWYRQSLGQGLEFLIYFQGNSAPDKSGLPSDRFSAERTGGSVSTLTIQRTQQEDSAVYLCASSPPGLSTDTQYFGPGTRLTVL.

This clone was seen a handful of times. Other DNA sequences in the sample encode the same CDR3. The CDR3 DNA reads as TGCGCCAGCAGTACTAGCGGGGACACAGATACGCAGTATTTT. Amino acids: CASSTSGDTDTQYF. V is TRBV5-1 and J is TRBJ2-3, with 10 positions matching TRBD2. This CDR3 contains 14 residues. Looked up from germline, CDR1 is SGHRS and CDR2 is YFSETQ. With V trimmed by 5 bases and J by 2 bases, 2 bases remained unmatched.

This clone has just a few counts. The chain recombines TRBV9 with TRBJ2-7; D may be TRBD1 (5 bases). The CDR3 runs to 17 residues. Trimming left V 0 bases short and J 4 bases short, with 20 bases between. Germline V gives CDR1 SGDLS, CDR2 YYNGEE. CDR3 loop: CASSVVVVLQGPYEQYF. CDR3 sequence (DNA): TGTGCCAGCAGCGTAGTTGTGGTTCTGCAGGGCCCTTACGAGCAGTACTTC.

The chain carries TRBV29-1 and TRBJ2-2, with D tentatively TRBD1 (6 bases). This CDR3 region has 14 residues. The V and J ends lost 7 bases and 5 bases respectively, with 17 bases between them. Germline V lookup: CDR1 SQVTM, CDR2 ANQGSEA. The CDR3 loop is CSALTGTLTGELFF. DNA for the CDR3: TGCAGCGCTCTGACAGGAACCTTAACCGGGGAGCTGTTTTTT.

This clone came up a few times. CDR3 region: CASSRNLAAYEQYF. The DNA of the CDR3 is TGTGCCAGCAGCCGTAATCTAGCGGCTTACGAGCAGTACTTC. The chain carries TRBV7-2 and TRBJ2-7; 7 bases match TRBD2. J gave up 4 bases and V 5 bases, and 8 bases lay outside the gene matches. This CDR3 has 14 amino acids. CDR1 and CDR2 (germline): SGHTA, FQGNSA.

This clone ranks as medium-sized. The rearrangement joins TRBV11-2 to TRBJ2-3, with D maybe TRBD2 (6 bases). The CDR3 has 16 amino acids. V gave up 3 bases and J gave up 4 bases, with 17 bases separating them. The germline V gene encodes CDR1 SGHAT and CDR2 FQNNGV. CDR3 loop: CASSLPPAGTADTQYF. CDR3 in DNA: TGTGCCAGCAGCTTGCCCCCGGCGGGAACTGCAGATACGCAGTATTTT.

There are a few counts of this clone. CDR3 amino acids: CASSFGTGLNEQFF. CDR3 DNA sequence: TGCGCCAGCAGCTTCGGGACAGGGTTGAATGAGCAGTTCTTC. The J gene is TRBJ2-1, the V gene TRBV5-1; 9 positions match TRBD1. J lost 7 bases, V lost 2 bases, and 4 bases had no gene match. Germline CDR1 is SGHRS and CDR2 is YFSETQ. There are 14 residues in the CDR3.

This clone has a handful of counts. The V gene is TRBV5-6, the J gene TRBJ2-2; 9 bases map to TRBD1. From germline, CDR1 is SGHDT and CDR2 YYEEEE. The CDR3 loop spans 15 amino acids. Unmatched junction bases numbered 1, after V lost 2 bases and J lost 2 bases. The CDR3 nucleotides are TGTGCCAGCAGCTTACAGGGGGCTAACACCGGGGAGCTGTTTTTT. Its protein is CASSLQGANTGELFF.

The chain uses TRBV9 and TRBJ1-6; D is unresolved. The V gene lost 0 bases and the J gene lost 12 bases, with 7 bases spanning the gap. This CDR3 comprises 12 residues. From germline, CDR1 is SGDLS and CDR2 YYNGEE. The DNA of the CDR3 is TGTGCCAGCAGCGTAGAAGCTGAACCCCTCCACTTT. Amino acids: CASSVEAEPLHF.